The 14 T cell receptor beta chains presented below share a single source sample, sequenced in a study of blood T cell repertoires in COVID-19. Repertoires were generated with immunoSEQ multiplex PCR, while TCRdb's copy carries only in-frame clones and drops some. The table lists roughly 380,000 clones, roughly nine tenths of them singletons. Sequenced sample: PBMCs or T cells enriched from blood (not recorded which). These receptors came from a woman in her twenties or thirties who had recovered from COVID-19.

This sequence joins TRBV5-1 and TRBJ2-1, with 9 bases fitting TRBD2. Losses at the gene ends were 0 bases for V and 5 bases for J; bases not matched to a gene: 9. The length of the CDR3 is 17 residues. Per germline, CDR1 SGHRS and CDR2 YFSETQ. This chain's CDR3 is CASSLALVSSGDNEQFF. The CDR3 coding sequence is TGCGCCAGCAGCTTGGCCCTGGTTTCTAGCGGGGACAATGAGCAGTTCTTC. Looking up the rest from reference TRBV5-1 and TRBJ2-1 gives the full variable domain: KAGVTQTPRYLIKTRGQQVTLSCSPISGHRSVSWYQQTPGQGLQFLFEYFSETQRNKGNFPGRFSGRQFSNSRSEMNVSTLELGDSALYLCASSLALVSSGDNEQFFGPGTRLTVL.

This sequence joins TRBV10-3 and TRBJ2-7; 7 nucleotides match TRBD2. Germline V gene data show CDR1 as ENHRY and CDR2 as SYGVKD. Trimming at V came to 3 bases and at J to 5 bases, leaving 7 bases not matched to a gene. The CDR3 is 14 amino acids. DNA of the CDR3: TGTGCCATCAGTGAACGGGAGGTATCTGACGAGCAGTACTTC. This gives the protein CAISEREVSDEQYF.

V gene TRBV19 combines with J gene TRBJ2-7, with D maybe TRBD2 (5 bases). Germline V gene lookup returns CDR1 LNHDA and CDR2 SQIVND (reference sequence). V was pared by 11 bases and J by 3 bases, with 23 bases between. The CDR3 length is 15 residues. CDR3 DNA: TGTGCCTCCAGAAGGAGAGGGAACGGGGACTACGAGCAGTACTTC. This codes for CASRRRGNGDYEQYF.

The gene calls are TRBV18 and TRBJ1-3, with TRBD1 identical over 7 bases. Germline V gene data show CDR1 as KGHSH and CDR2 as LQKENI. V lost 6 bases and J lost 2; bases outside the gene matches: 4. The CDR3 is 14 amino acids. As DNA, the CDR3 is TGTGCCAGCTCTCGTGACAGGGCTGGAAACACCATATATTTT. Translation: CASSRDRAGNTIYF.

V usage is TRBV11-2 and J usage is TRBJ1-5, with a possible D match to TRBD1 (5 bases). Germline V gives CDR1 SGHAT, CDR2 FQNNGV. Deletions cut 5 bases from V and 5 bases from J, with 13 bases between. CDR3 length: 14 residues. DNA for the CDR3: TGTGCCAGCAGCCCCCCCGGGGGGGATCAGCCCCAGCATTTT. This gives the protein CASSPPGGDQPQHF.

The rearrangement uses TRBV7-9 and TRBJ1-5; the D gene is possibly TRBD1 (5 bases). The CDR3 has 14 residues. The germline V and J ends were trimmed by 5 bases and 0 bases, with 8 bases remaining between them. Per the germline V gene, CDR1 is SEHNR and CDR2 is FQNEAQ (reference sequence). The CDR3 region has the DNA TGTGCCAGCAGCCAAGACAGTAGCAATCAGCCCCAGCATTTT. It specifies CASSQDSSNQPQHF.

This clone has just one count. The chain is built from TRBV27 and TRBJ2-3; D is uncertain. The CDR3 runs to 15 residues. V lost 1 base, J lost 2 bases, and 10 bases lay in between. Looked up from germline, CDR1 is MNHEY and CDR2 is SMNVEV (reference sequence). The chain's CDR3 is CASSLLALNTDTQYF. The CDR3 coding sequence is TGTGCCAGCAGTTTATTGGCTCTGAACACAGATACGCAGTATTTT.

The genes are TRBV7-9 and TRBJ2-7; D may be TRBD1 or TRBD2 (6 bases each). The CDR3 is 13 residues long. The V gene lost 5 bases and the J gene lost 1 base, with 9 bases spanning the gap. Germline-derived CDR1 and CDR2 are SEHNR and FQNEAQ (reference sequence). The CDR3 bases are TGTGCCAGCAGCAGGGGGGAGTCCTACGAGCAGTACTTC. This codes for CASSRGESYEQYF.

This rearrangement joins TRBV5-1 to TRBJ2-5; 10 bases map to TRBD2. Germline lookup yields CDR1 SGHRS and CDR2 YFSETQ. This CDR3 is 16 amino acids long. The V gene end was trimmed by 3 bases and the J gene end by 5 bases; junction bases not matched to a gene: 10. Written as DNA, the CDR3 is TGCGCCAGCAGCTCCCATTATGGAGCGGGAGGGGAGACCCAGTACTTC. Encoded protein: CASSSHYGAGGETQYF.

The rearrangement links TRBV28 to TRBJ2-7; 7 nucleotides match TRBD1. J lost 4 bases, V lost 8 bases, and 8 bases had no gene match. CDR1 and CDR2 (germline): MDHEN, SYDVKM. The CDR3 has 13 residues. The CDR3 here is CASRDSNMYEQYF. CDR3 DNA: TGTGCCAGCCGGGACAGTAATATGTACGAGCAGTACTTC.

The J gene is TRBJ2-1, the V gene TRBV21-1; the D segment call TRBD2 is taken from the table without a DNA check. TRBV21-1 is a pseudogene segment. The CDR3 loop spans 12 amino acids. The CDR3 DNA sequence: TGTGCCAGCAGCAAAGCGAGGGATGAGCAGTTCTTC. This gives the protein CASSKARDEQFF.

This chain links TRBV7-9 with TRBJ2-1, with TRBD2 as a possible D gene (6 bases). Germline loops: CDR1 SEHNR, CDR2 FQNEAQ (reference sequence). The CDR3 loop spans 11 amino acids. V lost 5 bases to trimming and J lost 9 bases, with 8 bases between them. The CDR3 loop is CASSGRSEQFF. The CDR3, as DNA: TGTGCCAGCAGCGGGAGGAGTGAGCAGTTCTTC.

This clone was seen more than once but under ten times. The rearrangement uses TRBV6-1 and TRBJ2-4; TRBD1 agrees at 9 bases. V was clipped by 3 bases and J by 0 bases; unmatched bases: 9. CDR3 length: 18 amino acids. Germline values: CDR1 MNHNS, CDR2 SASEGT. Written as DNA, the CDR3 is TGTGCCAGCAGTGACGGGGACAGGGACAAATTAGCCAAAAACATTCAGTACTTC. Translation: CASSDGDRDKLAKNIQYF.

The J gene is TRBJ2-1, the V gene TRBV18, with a tentative D call TRBD2 (8 bases). The CDR3 contains 20 residues. Trimming cost V 4 bases and J 0 bases, with 25 bases left between them. Germline values: CDR1 KGHSH, CDR2 LQKENI. CDR3 in DNA: TGTGCCAGCTCACAGACCGAAGGACAGGTTGGGACTAGCTCCTACAATGAGCAGTTCTTC. Protein: CASSQTEGQVGTSSYNEQFF.